This record looks at one TCR beta chain sequence and its context. This clone was detected only once. Its antigen is currently not known. Per-base qualities were not stored, and no clone one base away is much larger. V loses 7 bases at its end and J loses 1 base; junction bases beyond the gene matches: 8. CDR1 SQVTM and CDR2 ANQGSEA are derived from the germline V gene. The CDR3 sequence holds 14 residues, the cysteine and phenylalanine included. Solely the CDR3 DNA is kept, with 42 bases framed from the first base. These data are taken from a study of blood T cell repertoires in COVID-19 (dated by TCRdb to the early 2020s). About the study as a whole: The collaborator samples originated in the United States, Italy and Spain and spanned the acute and convalescent phases of COVID-19. The dataset comprised deeply sampled blood TCRbeta repertoires from subjects exposed to, actively infected with, or recovered from COVID-19. A de-identified subject ID, COVID-19 status, age in years and sex were almost always included in the sample metadata. The material from the prospective study consisted of cDNA or gDNA derived from T cells, B-cell-depleted T cells, or PBMCs. The repertoires were made available in a free public database intended to serve as a resource for research on the immune response to SARS-CoV-2. Samples came from the ongoing ImmuneRACE study (first 160 participants) plus 1,254 subjects from 6 global collaborators. Where HLA class I and class II types were available, the types were taken from metadata supplied by the sample provider, not from assay-based typing.

The paper's findings and limits, for the study overall: The amount of clinical and demographic metadata varied by source and participant and was provided uncurated.

One collaborating source in Seattle enrolled patients while the patients were actively infected and followed the patients over time throughout the course of disease. Collaborating institutions collected whole blood in K2EDTA tubes following their own protocols. Collaborator samples were shipped for TCRbeta analysis as frozen whole blood, isolated PBMCs, or DNA extracted from either sample type. The immunoSEQ Assay, a bias-controlled multiplex PCR, was used to amplify TCRbeta CDR3 regions from genomic DNA. The published analysis was carried out like this. The number of nucleated cells in each sample was estimated by amplification of reference gene primers within the assay. Sequence reads were collapsed and filtered to measure the absolute abundance of every unique TCRbeta CDR3 rearrangement. Productive Simpson clonality was computed per sample as the square root of Simpson's diversity index over productive rearrangements. TCRdb limited this immuneACCESS table to in-frame rearrangements with V and J called. A share of clones is missing; checked studies link under half to unresolved V genes, and the rest is unexplained. V and J calls and clone size are copied from that table; D and trimming were computed from the DNA. Within this sample are hundreds of thousands of clones, with 85% to 90% of them counted one time only. Clones ranked in the top ten supply roughly 12% of the sample.

The rearrangement joined TRBV29-1 to TRBJ2-7; TRBD2 matches 9 bases in the middle. The receptor was derived from a man over 45 with COVID-19, enrolled during active disease. Sequenced: peripheral blood. The CDR3 in this case is CSATRAGGSYEQYF. The base sequence is TGCAGCGCGACCCGAGCGGGAGGTTCCTACGAGCAGTACTTC.